This paragraph reports one TCR beta chain. Its antigen is undetermined. An end of the junction differs from the germline gene, which may be a read error. Sequencing was performed with immunoSEQ multiplex PCR; in TCRdb, only in-frame clones are kept and a portion is missing. The sample holds 110,000 to 150,000 clones, roughly 91% seen once. In germline, CDR1 is SNHLY, CDR2 FYNNEI. This CDR3 contains 18 residues. This entry belongs to a study of CD4+ T cells in melanoma. Whole-study results and caveats: A reported correlation linked neoantigen-specific CD4+ T cells to CD8+, macrophage and B cell function. Reportedly, melanoma neoantigen-specific CD4+ T cells showed varied differentiation states.

This clonotype originated in a human donor with melanoma. V gene TRBV2 combines with J gene TRBJ2-1, with 12 nucleotides matching TRBD2. CDR3 protein: CASREGGLAGITYNEQFF. For the CDR3, the DNA is TGTGCCAGCAGAGAAGGCGGACTAGCGGGGATAACCTACAATGAGCAGTTCTTC.